The 16 T cell receptor beta chains presented below share a single source sample, sequenced in a study of regulatory T cells in long-lasting Graves disease. Construction of TCR beta libraries relied on iRepertoire HTBI primers and on Arm-PCR targeting CDR3 regions. One entry per CDR3 protein, called by TCRdb with MiXCR from the multiplex PCR reads. The repertoire consists of 400,000 to 500,000 distinct CDR3 sequences, with around a fifth occurring once and the leading ten covering roughly 6.9%. Stated time point: persistent/refractory GD, antithyroid drugs over 5 years with positive TRAb. Preparation of the TCR library used RNA extracted from PBMCs. This specimen consisted of peripheral blood mononuclear cells (PBMCs), obtained when the disease was refractory, from a patient treated with antithyroid drugs. Receptor source: a female donor with Graves disease.

This clonotype appeared many times. The chain carries TRBV28 and TRBJ2-7; 11 nucleotides line up with TRBD2. Germline CDR1 reads MDHEN; CDR2 reads SYDVKM. With V trimmed by 3 bases and J by 7 bases, 5 bases remained unmatched. This CDR3 comprises 14 residues. Here the CDR3 reads CASSFSGGAGEQYF. The CDR3 DNA reads TGTGCCAGCAGTTTTAGCGGGGGGGCGGGGGAGCAGTACTTC.

Many counts were recorded for this clonotype. The chain couples TRBV28 to TRBJ1-2; D is perhaps TRBD1 (5 bases). Germline V gene sequence: CDR1 MDHEN, CDR2 SYDVKM. The ends were cut back, 3 bases at V and 7 bases at J, with 12 bases in the middle. The CDR3 has 13 residues. The CDR3 sequence: CASSLGGRGGYTF. For the CDR3, the DNA is TGTGCCAGCAGTTTGGGGGGACGTGGTGGCTACACCTTC.

The chain carries TRBV29-1 and TRBJ1-2, with TRBD1 matching 9 bases. The CDR3 loop spans 15 amino acids. Germline lookup yields CDR1 SQVTM and CDR2 ANQGSEA. J lost 7 bases, V lost 5 bases, and 14 bases had no gene match. The CDR3 DNA reads TGCAGCGTTAGCAGAGACGGACAGGGGTCTCCTGGCTACACCTTC. Residues: CSVSRDGQGSPGYTF.

This clonotype showed up many times. V gene TRBV11-3 combines with J gene TRBJ2-7; a weak D match, TRBD1 (6 bases). The CDR3 totals 12 residues. Germline lookup yields CDR1 SGHNT and CDR2 YENEEA. V lost 5 bases and J 9 bases, leaving 14 bases between the germline ends. In DNA form, the CDR3 reads TGTGCCAGCAGCGGTTGGACAGAGGCGCAGTACTTC. Translation gives CASSGWTEAQYF.

In the case of this clonotype: The junction departs from the called germline gene at one end, perhaps through a read error. CDR3 sequence reads: CASQTGGRGYCYTF. CDR3 nucleotides: TGTGCCAGCCAAACCGGGGGGCGTGGCTATTGCTACACCTTC. The chain uses TRBV19 and TRBJ1-2; perhaps TRBD1 as D (6 bases). The length of the CDR3 is 14 residues. Germline V gene data show CDR1 as LNHDA and CDR2 as SQIVND (reference sequence).

This clonotype was counted a few times. The gene calls are TRBV5-8 and TRBJ1-5; D is uncertain. Germline V gene lookup returns CDR1 SGHTS and CDR2 YDEGEE. The CDR3 has 16 amino acids. The germline V and J ends were trimmed by 0 bases and 6 bases, with 16 bases remaining between them. DNA for the CDR3: TGTGCCAGCAGCTTGGTCGCGGGCAGTCGTTTTCAGCCCCAGCATTTT. It codes for CASSLVAGSRFQPQHF.

This clonotype has ten or more counts. The chain recombines TRBV5-1 with TRBJ2-7, with a weak D call TRBD2 (5 bases). Germline lookup yields CDR1 SGHRS and CDR2 YFSETQ. V lost 3 bases and J 1 base, leaving 14 bases between the germline ends. CDR3 size: 15 residues. Here the CDR3 DNA reads TGCGCCAGCAGCTCAATTTACCGAGGGTCCTACGAGCAGTACTTC. Translating gives CASSSIYRGSYEQYF.

This clonotype was observed many times. This rearrangement joins TRBV28 to TRBJ1-2, with D uncertain. This CDR3 spans 16 amino acids. In germline, CDR1 is MDHEN, CDR2 SYDVKM. Trimming took 3 bases from V and 4 from J, leaving 18 bases between them. As DNA, the CDR3 is TGTGCCAGCAGTTTGCCGCGCGACTCGTACGCCTATGGCTACACCTTC. Translation: CASSLPRDSYAYGYTF.

This clonotype came up many times. This chain connects TRBV30 to TRBJ1-2; D gene ambiguous. The CDR3 totals 15 residues. V dropped 2 bases and J dropped 0 bases, with 13 bases sitting between them. The germline gives CDR1 GTSNPN, CDR2 SVGIG (reference sequence). The DNA of the CDR3 is TGTGCCTGGAGTAGACCCGACTCCGCTAACTATGGCTACACCTTC. Translated, it gives CAWSRPDSANYGYTF.

Many counts were recorded for this clonotype. The junction shows a germline mismatch at one end, possibly a read error. V gene TRBV7-7 combines with J gene TRBJ2-2; D remains ambiguous. This CDR3 has 13 residues. Germline assignment: CDR1 SSHAT and CDR2 FNYEAQ (reference sequence). The CDR3 DNA follows: TGTGCTAGCAGCTTATTGGAGACCGGGGAGCTGTTTTTT. Its translation is CASSLLETGELFF. Based on the CDR3 plus reference TRBV7-7 and TRBJ2-2, the full variable domain is GAGVSQSPRYKVTKRGQDVTLRCDPISSHATLYWYQQALGQGPEFLTYFNYEAQPDKSGLPSDRFSAERPEGSISTLTIQRTEQRDSAMYRCASSLLETGELFFGEGSRLTVL.

This clonotype has just a few counts. The J gene is TRBJ2-7, the V gene TRBV15, with D tentatively TRBD1 or TRBD2 (5 bases each). This CDR3 has 13 residues. Germline-derived CDR1 and CDR2 are LNHNV and YYDKDF (reference sequence). V was pared by 6 bases and J by 0 bases, with 9 bases between. The chain's CDR3 is CATRRDVSYEQYF. CDR3 in DNA: TGTGCCACCAGACGGGACGTCTCCTACGAGCAGTACTTC.

The table lists this clonotype with many counts. The chain combines TRBV7-2 with TRBJ2-7; tentatively, D is TRBD2 (5 bases). With 6 bases removed from V and 1 base from J, the gap between germline ends came to 13 bases. The CDR3 length is 14 residues. CDR1 is SGHTA, CDR2 FQGNSA, per germline. The CDR3 protein is CASSPTRVSYEQYF. CDR3 nucleotides: TGTGCCAGCAGTCCCACTAGGGTATCCTACGAGCAGTACTTC.

In its sample, this clonotype was seen many times. The genes are TRBV27 and TRBJ2-7; the D is unclear. Trimming took 6 bases from V and 0 from J, leaving 9 bases between them. Germline V lookup: CDR1 MNHEY, CDR2 SMNVEV (reference sequence). The CDR3 consists of 13 residues. The CDR3 reads CASSSDLSYEQYF. The CDR3 DNA follows: TGTGCCAGCAGCTCTGACCTCTCCTACGAGCAGTACTTC.

This clonotype was seen repeatedly, ten times or more. The rearrangement uses TRBV28 and TRBJ1-1, with D hard to call. The CDR3 totals 13 residues. Trimming cost V 6 bases and J 1 base, with 9 bases left between them. Germline V gene data show CDR1 as MDHEN and CDR2 as SYDVKM. The CDR3 reads CASRAPGNTEAFF. In nucleotides, the CDR3 is TGTGCCAGCAGGGCTCCCGGGAACACTGAAGCTTTCTTT.

The chain recombines TRBV7-9 with TRBJ2-1; D unresolved. V shed 6 bases and J shed 6 bases, with 12 bases lying between them. CDR1 and CDR2 from the germline V gene are SEHNR and FQNEAQ (reference sequence). CDR3 size: 13 residues. The DNA for the CDR3 is TGTGCCAGCAGAGTAGGATCCGTCAATGAGCAGTTCTTC. Translated, it gives CASRVGSVNEQFF.

This clonotype was counted at least ten times. This chain uses TRBV27 with TRBJ2-7, with 7 bases that match TRBD1. In germline, CDR1 is MNHEY, CDR2 SMNVEV (reference sequence). The ends lost 8 bases at V and 2 bases at J; junction bases unmatched: 15. The length of the CDR3 is 16 residues. CDR3 region: CASGSSFRDRTYEQYF. The DNA of the CDR3 is TGTGCCAGCGGTTCCTCCTTCCGGGACAGAACCTACGAGCAGTACTTC.